Each of the 5 T cell receptor beta chains below was sequenced from the same sample in a study of T-cell memory formation after mild COVID-19. TCRdb redid the calling of the 5' RACE reads with MiXCR, one entry per CDR3 protein. The data hold some 280,000 distinct CDR3 sequences, with about 17% observed a single time. The sample taken for sequencing was PBMCs or a T cell subset sorted from them (not recorded which). These receptor sequences come from a man younger than 35 who had mild COVID-19 (a few samples of this study predate the infection). Cell type and time point are not known.

This clonotype was picked up a small number of times. V usage is TRBV7-2 and J usage is TRBJ2-7; weak D call: TRBD2 (6 bases). Trimming pared 0 bases from V and 5 bases from J, leaving 14 bases between. This CDR3 region has 15 residues. CDR1 and CDR2 (germline): SGHTA, FQGNSA. The chain's CDR3 is CASSLARGSGHEQYF. The CDR3 region has the DNA TGTGCCAGCAGCTTAGCACGGGGGTCAGGCCACGAGCAGTACTTC.

This clonotype showed up just a few times. The chain recombines TRBV28 with TRBJ2-1; 8 nucleotides line up with TRBD1. The CDR3 runs to 15 residues. Germline CDR1 MDHEN, CDR2 SYDVKM. Trimming cost V 1 base and J 6 bases; bases outside gene matches: 5. CDR3 DNA sequence: TGTGCCAGCAGTTTATTGGGACAGGATAGCAATGAGCAGTTCTTC. Translation gives CASSLLGQDSNEQFF.

This clonotype was counted a few times. The genes are TRBV7-2 and TRBJ2-7, with 8 bases identical to TRBD2. The CDR3 loop spans 15 amino acids. V dropped 2 bases and J dropped 0; count of bases not matched to a gene: 3. The germline gives CDR1 SGHTA, CDR2 FQGNSA. The CDR3 sequence: CASSLSGRNSYEQYF. CDR3 sequence (DNA): TGTGCCAGCAGCTTAAGCGGGAGAAACTCCTACGAGCAGTACTTC. Full variable domain (outside the CDR3, taken from reference TRBV7-2 and TRBJ2-7): GAGVSQSPSNKVTEKGKDVELRCDPISGHTALYWYRQSLGQGLEFLIYFQGNSAPDKSGLPSDRFSAERTGGSVSTLTIQRTQQEDSAVYLCASSLSGRNSYEQYFGPGTRLTVT.

This chain uses TRBV7-9 with TRBJ1-1; D gene uncertain. Germline-derived CDR1 and CDR2 are SEHNR and FQNEAQ (reference sequence). V gave up 3 bases and J gave up 1 base, with 9 bases separating them. The CDR3 is 14 amino acids. This chain's CDR3 is CASSFSRPNTEAFF. CDR3 bases: TGTGCCAGCAGCTTTTCTCGGCCGAACACTGAAGCTTTCTTT.

Ten or more counts support this clonotype. The rearrangement uses TRBV12-3 or TRBV12-4 and TRBJ2-1; 8 bases are shared with TRBD2. This CDR3 is built from 15 residues. The trim removed 5 bases at V and 10 bases at J, leaving 13 bases unmatched. The CDR3, as DNA: TGTGCCAGCAGTCCGCGGGGGGCCGGTTTTAGAGAGCAGTTCTTC. This codes for CASSPRGAGFREQFF.